This T cell receptor beta chain was captured in a study of blood T cells in healthy people across ages. Through a sample-barcoded 5' primer and a J-beta primer mix, a second PCR was run for roughly 7 to 12 cycles. A single record per CDR3 protein comes from TCRdb applying MiXCR to the 5' RACE reads. Of roughly 800,000 distinct CDR3 sequences in the sample, 53% were seen once. CDR1 is SGHRS, CDR2 YFSETQ, per germline. CDR3 length: 15 amino acids. V lost 5 bases and J lost 4; bases outside the gene matches: 12. Input material: blood. This TCR came from a man older than 75 in good health. This chain connects TRBV5-1 to TRBJ2-7, with TRBD2 identical over 7 bases. The CDR3 region is CASSTGLGALYEQYF. DNA for the CDR3: TGCGCCAGCAGTACTGGACTAGGTGCCCTTTACGAGCAGTACTTC.